These 9 T cell receptor beta chains were sequenced from one sample in a study of shared clonotypes between healthy human individuals. The naive CD8 fraction comprised CD45RO-negative cells positively selected for CCR7 and excluded terminally differentiated effector memory CD45RA+ cells. The assay was immunoSEQ multiplex PCR, and TCRdb's table has in-frame clones only and misses some. This sample yields about 2,100,000 clones, of which around 93% are seen a single time; roughly 1.7% belongs to the top ten. The sequenced sample consisted of naive CD8+ T cells from PBMCs. The receptors originated from a man aged 18 to 29 in good health. Some clones in this sample may be carry-over from other donors' samples.

This clone has just a few counts. The rearrangement links TRBV10-2 to TRBJ1-2; D call uncertain. The V and J ends lost 4 bases and 0 bases respectively, with 12 bases between them. The germline gives CDR1 WSHSY, CDR2 SAAADI. The CDR3 runs 15 residues. In DNA, the CDR3 is TGCGCCAGCAGTGTCGCAGGAACTACTAACTATGGCTACACCTTC. Its translation: CASSVAGTTNYGYTF.

The rearrangement links TRBV7-9 to TRBJ1-4; possibly TRBD1 for D (5 bases). Germline V gene lookup returns CDR1 SEHNR and CDR2 FQNEAQ (reference sequence). V gave up 3 bases and J gave up 0 bases, with 11 bases separating them. The CDR3 length is 16 residues. Written as DNA, the CDR3 is TGTGCCAGCAGCTTCAGGGTAGATACAACTAATGAAAAACTGTTTTTT. It specifies CASSFRVDTTNEKLFF.

Concerning this clone itself: Other nucleotide sequences in the sample specify the same CDR3. The CDR3 reads CASSPPGGYGYTF. The CDR3, as DNA: TGTGCCAGCAGCCCACCGGGGGGCTATGGCTACACCTTC. The gene calls are TRBV7-9 and TRBJ1-2, with a tentative D call TRBD1 (5 bases). This CDR3 region has 13 residues. Trimming removed 5 bases from V and 4 bases from J, with 11 bases in between. The germline CDR1 and CDR2 sequences are SEHNR and FQNEAQ (reference sequence). The full variable domain, completed using reference TRBV7-9 and TRBJ1-2, is DTGVSQNPRHKITKRGQNVTFRCDPISEHNRLYWYRQTLGQGPEFLTYFQNEAQLEKSRLLSDRFSAERPKGSFSTLEIQRTEQGDSAMYLCASSPPGGYGYTFGSGTRLTVV.

V and J are TRBV5-1 and TRBJ1-2; D gene uncertain. Germline V lookup: CDR1 SGHRS, CDR2 YFSETQ. V gave up 2 bases and J gave up 8 bases, with 16 bases separating them. The CDR3 consists of 14 residues. In DNA, the CDR3 is TGCGCCAGCAGCTTAGTCGGGGAGACGGAGGGCTACACCTTC. Translating it yields CASSLVGETEGYTF. Drawing the rest from reference TRBV5-1 and TRBJ1-2, the complete variable domain is KAGVTQTPRYLIKTRGQQVTLSCSPISGHRSVSWYQQTPGQGLQFLFEYFSETQRNKGNFPGRFSGRQFSNSRSEMNVSTLELGDSALYLCASSLVGETEGYTFGSGTRLTVV.

This clone appeared a few times. The rearrangement uses TRBV13 and TRBJ1-1, with a weak D call TRBD1 (5 bases). The germline V and J ends were trimmed by 5 bases and 5 bases, with 15 bases remaining between them. CDR3 length equals 14 residues. Germline V gene lookup returns CDR1 PRHDT and CDR2 FYEKMQ (reference sequence). The CDR3 DNA reads as TGTGCCAGCAGCGAGTCCCAGGGAAGAACTGAAGCTTTCTTT. It codes for CASSESQGRTEAFF.

The chain recombines TRBV6-4 with TRBJ2-2, with TRBD2 as a possible D gene (5 bases). Trimming stripped 3 bases from V and 6 bases from J, with 14 bases between. The CDR3 is made up of 15 amino acids. CDR1 and CDR2 from the germline V gene are MRHNA and SNTAGT. The CDR3 region has the DNA TGTGCCAGCAGTGAGGTTGTTGGAGGTGCCGGGGAGCTGTTTTTT. Its translation: CASSEVVGGAGELFF.

The chain is built from TRBV19 and TRBJ2-5; D unresolved. The germline gives CDR1 LNHDA, CDR2 SQIVND (reference sequence). The CDR3 is 11 residues long. V was clipped by 3 bases and J by 4 bases, with 3 bases between them. DNA for the CDR3: TGTGCCAGTAGTATGGGAGAGACCCAGTACTTC. The encoded protein is CASSMGETQYF. Full variable domain (missing parts from reference TRBV19 and TRBJ2-5): DGGITQSPKYLFRKEGQNVTLSCEQNLNHDAMYWYRQDPGQGLRLIYYSQIVNDFQKGDIAEGYSVSREKKESFPLTVTSAQKNPTAFYLCASSMGETQYFGPGTRLLVL.

The CDR3 nucleotides read TGTGCCACCAGCGTGGCGGGGGGGCCAGTAGGAGGCTACACCTTC. Its translation is CATSVAGGPVGGYTF. The chain has TRBV15 and TRBJ1-2; a weak D match, TRBD1 (6 bases). Trimming removed 5 bases at V and 8 bases at J, with 21 bases between. Germline CDR1 is LNHNV and CDR2 is YYDKDF (reference sequence). There are 15 residues in the CDR3.

The chain couples TRBV27 to TRBJ1-5; no clear D gene. The V and J ends lost 2 bases and 6 bases respectively, with 11 bases between them. The CDR3 sequence is 14 residues long. CDR1 is MNHEY, CDR2 SMNVEV, per germline (reference sequence). The CDR3 sequence: CASSLLGERQPQHF. CDR3 bases: TGTGCCAGCAGTTTACTCGGGGAACGTCAGCCCCAGCATTTT.